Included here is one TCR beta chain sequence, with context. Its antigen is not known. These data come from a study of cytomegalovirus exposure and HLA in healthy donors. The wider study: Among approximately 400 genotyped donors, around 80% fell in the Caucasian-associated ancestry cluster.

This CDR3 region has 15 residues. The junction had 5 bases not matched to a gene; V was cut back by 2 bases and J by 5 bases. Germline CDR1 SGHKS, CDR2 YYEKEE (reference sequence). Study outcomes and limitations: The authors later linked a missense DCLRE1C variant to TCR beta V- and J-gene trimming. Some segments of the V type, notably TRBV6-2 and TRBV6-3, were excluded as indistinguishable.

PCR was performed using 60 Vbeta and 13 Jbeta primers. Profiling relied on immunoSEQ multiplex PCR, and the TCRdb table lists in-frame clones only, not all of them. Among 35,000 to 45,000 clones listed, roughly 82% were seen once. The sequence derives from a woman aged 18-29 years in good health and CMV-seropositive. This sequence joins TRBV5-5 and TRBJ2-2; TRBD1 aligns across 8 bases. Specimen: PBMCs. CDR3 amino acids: CASSFVQGATGELFF. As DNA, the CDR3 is TGTGCCAGCAGCTTCGTCCAGGGGGCGACCGGGGAGCTGTTTTTT.